Described below is a single T cell receptor (beta chain) sequence and its context. Its cognate antigen is unknown. The assay was immunoSEQ multiplex PCR, and TCRdb's table has in-frame clones only and misses some. The sample lists 55,000 to 70,000 clones, 92% occurring once. These data are taken from a study of OX40 agonist ivuxolimab in advanced cancers. Looking at the study overall: In this trial design, patients received ivuxolimab intravenously at 0.01 to 10 mg/kg every 2 weeks. General observations from the study: Normalized expansion of T-cell clones was also low for some nonresponders.

This CDR3 contains 14 residues. V was clipped by 4 bases and J by 4 bases; unmatched bases: 6. Germline CDR1 and CDR2: SGDLS and YYNGEE. Sequences were derived from CD4+ or CD8+ T cells sorted from blood, sampled in a trial of the OX40 agonist ivuxolimab. The TCR was taken from an adult with an advanced solid tumor such as melanoma, head and neck, liver or kidney cancer. The chain couples TRBV9 to TRBJ2-3; 7 nucleotides line up with TRBD2. CDR3 loop: CASSISGVADTQYF. CDR3 bases: TGTGCCAGCAGCATAAGCGGGGTGGCAGATACGCAGTATTTT.